Detailed here is one TCR beta chain. This CDR3 is 14 amino acids long. Trimming at V came to 8 bases and at J to 1 base, leaving 3 bases not matched to a gene. The germline gives CDR1 MNHEY, CDR2 SVGAGI. The data stem from a study of blood T cell repertoires in COVID-19. Study-wide background: Italy, Spain and the United States were the sources of the convalescent and acute COVID-19 samples.

Per the original data handling: For nucleated cells, counts were estimated from reference gene primer amplification. Method: immunoSEQ multiplex PCR; TCRdb's copy keeps in-frame clones and lacks some. The D gene and trimming were derived from the DNA, and the V and J assignments and clone size from that table. This table has about 210,000 clones, 65% to 90% appearing once. The chain has TRBV6-5 and TRBJ1-5; 9 nucleotides match TRBD1. Sequencing was done on a sample of peripheral blood. The receptor's source is a man aged 50-60 years with COVID-19, enrolled during active disease. CDR3 nucleotide sequence: TGTGCCAGCCAGGGGACAGGGAGCAATCAGCCCCAGCATTTT. It translates to CASQGTGSNQPQHF.